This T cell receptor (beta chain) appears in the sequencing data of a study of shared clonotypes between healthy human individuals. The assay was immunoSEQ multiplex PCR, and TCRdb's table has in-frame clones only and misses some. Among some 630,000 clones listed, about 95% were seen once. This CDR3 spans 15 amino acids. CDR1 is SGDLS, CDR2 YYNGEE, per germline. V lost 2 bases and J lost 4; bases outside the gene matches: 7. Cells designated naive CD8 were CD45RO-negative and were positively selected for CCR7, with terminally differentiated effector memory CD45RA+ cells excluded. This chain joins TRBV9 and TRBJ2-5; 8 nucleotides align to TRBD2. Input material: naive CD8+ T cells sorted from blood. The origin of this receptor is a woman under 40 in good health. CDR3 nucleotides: TGTGCCAGCAGCGTCGGGGGGGGGCCCGGAGAGACCCAGTACTTC. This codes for CASSVGGGPGETQYF.